Sequencing of this T cell receptor beta chain was carried out in a study of CD8 T cells in ankylosing spondylitis. Germline V gene lookup returns CDR1 MNHEY and CDR2 SVGAGI. The CDR3 is 16 residues long. With 4 bases clipped from V and 5 bases from J, the junction kept 10 bases outside the gene matches. The study's findings and limits: Among TCR beta sequences, a motif of several highly homologous variants appeared characteristic of ankylosing spondylitis blood.

TCRdb re-derived calls from the 5' RACE reads in MiXCR, one entry per CDR3 protein. Of 670,000 or so distinct CDR3 sequences listed, around 20% are singletons. A note on this clonotype: The antigen is not known.

Sequenced sample: blood, either unsorted or a sorted T cell fraction (not recorded which). The gene calls are TRBV6-5 and TRBJ2-1, with 8 bases fitting TRBD2. The receptor was isolated from a male donor with ankylosing spondylitis. The CDR3 sequence is CASSSQPGLGNNEQFF. In DNA form, the CDR3 reads TGTGCCAGCAGTTCCCAACCGGGACTAGGAAACAATGAGCAGTTCTTC.